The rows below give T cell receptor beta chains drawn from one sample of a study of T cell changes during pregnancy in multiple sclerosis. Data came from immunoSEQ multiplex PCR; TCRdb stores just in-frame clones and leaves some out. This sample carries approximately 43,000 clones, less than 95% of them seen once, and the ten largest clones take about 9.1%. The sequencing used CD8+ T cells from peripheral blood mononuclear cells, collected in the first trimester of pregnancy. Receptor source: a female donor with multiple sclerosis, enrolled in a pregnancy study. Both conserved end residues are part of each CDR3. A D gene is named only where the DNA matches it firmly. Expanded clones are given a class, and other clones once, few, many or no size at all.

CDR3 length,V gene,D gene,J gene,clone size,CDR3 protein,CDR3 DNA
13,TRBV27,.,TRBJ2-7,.,CASRLNSDYEQYF,TGTGCCAGCAGGTTAAACAGTGACTACGAGCAGTACTTC
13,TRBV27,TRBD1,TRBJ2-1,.,CASRMTGVREQFF,TGTGCCAGCAGGATGACAGGGGTACGGGAGCAGTTCTTC
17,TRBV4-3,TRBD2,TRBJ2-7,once,CASSQGPSGDGTYEQYF,TGCGCCAGCAGCCAAGGGCCTAGCGGGGACGGGACCTACGAGCAGTACTTC
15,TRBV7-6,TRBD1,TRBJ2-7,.,CASSLTGTGVNEQYF,TGTGCCAGCAGCTTGACCGGGACAGGTGTTAACGAGCAGTACTTC
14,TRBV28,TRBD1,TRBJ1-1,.,CASSSDRGSTEAFF,TGTGCCAGCAGCTCGGACAGGGGAAGCACTGAAGCTTTCTTT
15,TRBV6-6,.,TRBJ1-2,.,CASSYPLYSPYGYTF,TGTGCCAGCAGTTACCCCCTTTATTCCCCCTATGGCTACACCTTC
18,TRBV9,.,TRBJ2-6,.,CASSGFGGASSGANVLTF,TGTGCCAGCAGCGGGTTTGGAGGAGCCAGCTCTGGGGCCAACGTCCTGACTTTC
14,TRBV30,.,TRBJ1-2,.,CACLLGGGNYGYTF,TGTGCCTGCCTACTCGGGGGGGGTAACTATGGCTACACCTTC
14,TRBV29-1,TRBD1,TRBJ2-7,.,CSVVGDRVPYEQYF,TGCAGCGTTGTAGGGGACAGGGTCCCCTACGAGCAGTACTTC
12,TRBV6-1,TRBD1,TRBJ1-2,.,CASRTGNYGYTF,TGTGCCAGCAGGACAGGGAACTATGGCTACACCTTC
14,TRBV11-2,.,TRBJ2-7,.,CASSLFGPRDEQYF,TGTGCCAGCAGCTTATTTGGCCCTCGGGACGAGCAGTACTTC
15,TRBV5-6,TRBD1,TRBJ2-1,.,CASSLDRDTSSEQFF,TGTGCCAGCAGCCTAGACAGGGACACTTCCAGTGAGCAGTTCTTC
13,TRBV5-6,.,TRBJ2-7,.,CASSPPGSYEQYF,TGTGCCAGCAGCCCCCCCGGCTCCTACGAGCAGTACTTC
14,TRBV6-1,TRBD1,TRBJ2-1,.,CASSDTTGMGEQFF,TGTGCCAGCAGTGATACGACAGGGATGGGTGAGCAGTTCTTC
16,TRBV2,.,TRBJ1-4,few,CASNSGHLPTNEKLFF,TGTGCCAGCAACTCGGGACACCTCCCAACTAATGAAAAACTGTTTTTT
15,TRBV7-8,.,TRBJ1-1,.,CASSSRDGGDTEAFF,TGTGCCAGCAGCTCTCGGGACGGAGGGGACACTGAAGCTTTCTTT
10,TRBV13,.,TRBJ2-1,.,CASSRNEQFF,TGTGCCAGCAGTAGAAATGAGCAGTTCTTC
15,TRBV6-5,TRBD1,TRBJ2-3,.,CASNPSGQATDTQYF,TGTGCCAGCAACCCCTCGGGACAGGCAACAGATACGCAGTATTTT
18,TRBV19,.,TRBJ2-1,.,CASSPLFIRLDTINEQFF,TGTGCCAGTAGTCCCTTATTTATCCGACTCGATACGATCAATGAGCAGTTCTTC
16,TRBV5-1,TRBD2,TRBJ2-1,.,CASTFGGERSYNEQFF,TGCGCCAGCACCTTTGGGGGGGAAAGGTCCTACAATGAGCAGTTCTTC
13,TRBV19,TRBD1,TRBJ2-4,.,CASSLGQGNIQYF,TGTGCCAGTAGTCTCGGACAGGGGAACATTCAGTACTTC
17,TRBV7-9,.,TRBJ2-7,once,CASSPPFGGLSSYEQYF,TGTGCCAGCAGCCCCCCTTTCGGCGGGCTTAGCTCCTACGAGCAGTACTTC
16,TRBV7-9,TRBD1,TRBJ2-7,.,CASREVGTGSSYEQYF,TGTGCCAGCAGGGAAGTGGGGACAGGCAGCTCCTACGAGCAGTACTTC
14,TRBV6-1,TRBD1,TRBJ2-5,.,CASSERTGKETQYF,TGTGCCAGCAGTGAGAGGACAGGAAAAGAGACCCAGTACTTC